These 30 T cell receptor beta chains originate from one sample sequenced in a study of T cells expressing NK-cell markers. TCRdb reprocessed the 5' RACE reads and keeps a single row for each CDR3 protein, giving no DNA. The table lists about 460,000 distinct CDR3 sequences. The specimen was blood T cells: a sorted CD56 or NKG2C T cell subset, CD4+ or CD8+ T cells, or bulk PBMC T cells (not recorded which). These receptors were taken from a woman in her 50s in good health.

The chain combines TRBV20-1 with TRBJ1-2; the D call from TCRdb, TRBD1, cannot be confirmed without DNA. The CDR3 has 15 amino acids. Germline V gene lookup returns CDR1 DFQATT and CDR2 SNEGSKA (reference sequence). The CDR3 region is CSASPTALENYGYTF.

The chain is built from TRBV11-1 and TRBJ2-1; the TRBD1 assignment by TCRdb is unverifiable without DNA. CDR1 is SGHAT and CDR2 is FQDESV in the germline V gene (reference sequence). This CDR3 comprises 15 residues. The CDR3 region is CASSLVGTGSNEQFF.

The chain has TRBV15 and TRBJ2-2. Germline V gene data show CDR1 as LNHNV and CDR2 as YYDKDF (reference sequence). The CDR3 is made up of 16 amino acids. CDR3 protein: CATSGHKILNTGELFF.

CDR3 residues: CASSSGSEAFF. The gene calls are TRBV12-3 or TRBV12-4 and TRBJ1-1. The CDR3 consists of 11 residues.

V is TRBV15 and J is TRBJ2-5. Germline CDR1 and CDR2: LNHNV and YYDKDF (reference sequence). The CDR3 sequence is 14 residues long. The CDR3 reads CATSKQSAQETQYF.

This chain connects TRBV20-1 to TRBJ2-1; the D call from TCRdb, TRBD2, cannot be confirmed without DNA. The CDR3 sequence is 15 residues long. CDR1 is DFQATT and CDR2 is SNEGSKA in the germline V gene (reference sequence). Here the CDR3 reads CSANKAASSYNEQFF.

V gene TRBV7-9 combines with J gene TRBJ2-1; absent DNA, TCRdb's TRBD2 call cannot be checked. CDR3 length: 15 amino acids. Germline V gene sequence: CDR1 SEHNR, CDR2 FQNEAQ (reference sequence). The CDR3 reads CASSPRLAGSHEQFF.

The chain carries TRBV12-3 or TRBV12-4 and TRBJ2-1; TCRdb designates TRBD2, a call that cannot be tested without DNA. The CDR3 consists of 14 residues. The chain's CDR3 is CASSTGTSGNEQFF.

V usage is TRBV5-6 and J usage is TRBJ2-3; TCRdb outputs TRBD1, but without DNA this stays unchecked. Germline V gene data show CDR1 as SGHDT and CDR2 as YYEEEE. This CDR3 comprises 15 residues. The CDR3 protein is CASSRGAGEAGTQYF.

CDR3: CASSLFRAPQETQYF. This chain joins TRBV4-1 and TRBJ2-5; without DNA, the TCRdb call of TRBD2 cannot be checked. Germline V gene data show CDR1 as MGHRA and CDR2 as YSYEKL. This CDR3 has 15 amino acids.

CDR3 loop: CASIPGTGQGVNTEAFF. V gene TRBV6-5 combines with J gene TRBJ1-1; the D call of TRBD1 rests on TCRdb alone, since no DNA is present to check it. Germline CDR1 reads MNHEY; CDR2 reads SVGAGI. The CDR3 covers 17 residues.

The chain joins TRBV6-1 to TRBJ2-7; TCRdb lists TRBD2, though no DNA is available to test this call. Germline V gene lookup returns CDR1 MNHNS and CDR2 SASEGT. CDR3 size: 15 residues. The CDR3 sequence: CASSGRGERTYEQYF.

The chain joins TRBV20-1 to TRBJ2-1. The CDR3 sequence is 11 residues long. CDR1 is DFQATT and CDR2 is SNEGSKA in the germline V gene (reference sequence). The CDR3 is CSASDPEVQFF.

The chain recombines TRBV6-5 with TRBJ2-2; no DNA is available, so the TRBD2 call from TCRdb remains unchecked. This CDR3 region has 16 residues. Looked up from germline, CDR1 is MNHEY and CDR2 is SVGAGI. CDR3 in amino acids: CASSSGTTANTGELFF.

The chain recombines TRBV27 with TRBJ2-3; lacking DNA, the TRBD2 call made by TCRdb goes unchecked. This CDR3 region has 14 residues. CDR1 and CDR2 (germline): MNHEY, SMNVEV (reference sequence). Here the CDR3 reads CASSLSPLADTQYF.

This chain connects TRBV4-1 to TRBJ2-1; absent DNA, TCRdb's TRBD2 call cannot be checked. Per the germline V gene, CDR1 is MGHRA and CDR2 is YSYEKL. CDR3 length equals 16 residues. The CDR3: CASSLLAGAVYNEQFF.

The gene calls are TRBV20-1 and TRBJ2-2. CDR1 and CDR2 (germline): DFQATT, SNEGSKA (reference sequence). CDR3 length equals 14 residues. This chain's CDR3 is CSARAGSGTGELFF.

V is TRBV12-5 and J is TRBJ2-4; TCRdb selects TRBD1, and the lack of DNA leaves this call unchecked. CDR1 and CDR2 from the germline V gene are LGHNT and FRNRAP. The CDR3 runs 18 residues. The CDR3 region is CASGLVLGDSRAKNIQYF.

This chain uses TRBV12-5 with TRBJ2-1; TCRdb's D call of TRBD2 is untestable without DNA. CDR3 size: 20 residues. Germline CDR1 reads LGHNT; CDR2 reads FRNRAP. The CDR3: CASGLVPGTSGSSSYNEQFF.

V gene TRBV12-5 combines with J gene TRBJ2-2; TCRdb reports TRBD2, a call that lacks DNA to check it against. The germline V gene has CDR1 LGHNT and CDR2 FRNRAP. The CDR3 totals 16 residues. CDR3 in amino acids: CASVASGRQNTGELFF.

Here the CDR3 reads CASWDRGHEQFF. The chain has TRBV3-1 and TRBJ2-1; TCRdb's D call of TRBD1 is untestable without DNA. Germline assignment: CDR1 LGHDT and CDR2 YNNKEL (reference sequence). CDR3 length: 12 residues.

V and J are TRBV12-3 or TRBV12-4 and TRBJ2-7; TCRdb's assignment of TRBD1 cannot be checked, as there is no DNA. The length of the CDR3 is 13 residues. CDR3 residues: CASRRTGGDEQYF.

The J gene is TRBJ2-2, the V gene TRBV6-5; TCRdb outputs TRBD1, but without DNA this stays unchecked. The CDR3 runs 16 residues. Germline assignment: CDR1 MNHEY and CDR2 SVGAGI. This CDR3 reads CASRALKGAGTGELFF.

The chain joins TRBV12-3 or TRBV12-4 to TRBJ2-1. This CDR3 spans 13 amino acids. CDR3 protein: CASRLAGANEQFF.

The chain uses TRBV20-1 and TRBJ2-1; the D call from TCRdb, TRBD1, cannot be confirmed without DNA. Germline V lookup: CDR1 DFQATT, CDR2 SNEGSKA (reference sequence). The CDR3 extends over 14 amino acids. This CDR3 is CSAEGGTSYNEQFF.

The chain combines TRBV4-2 with TRBJ2-7. The CDR3 consists of 12 residues. CDR1 is LGHNA and CDR2 is YNFKEQ in the germline V gene. CDR3 sequence: CASSQDLREQYF.

The J gene is TRBJ2-3, the V gene TRBV7-9. Germline CDR1 and CDR2: SEHNR and FQNEAQ (reference sequence). The CDR3 length is 11 residues. The CDR3 loop is CASGQGGTQYF.

The V and J genes are TRBV20-1 and TRBJ1-6; checking the TCRdb D call of TRBD1 is not possible without DNA. The CDR3 spans 13 residues. In germline, CDR1 is DFQATT, CDR2 SNEGSKA (reference sequence). The CDR3 loop is CSAIGTGRTPLHF.

The chain recombines TRBV4-1 with TRBJ1-1. Germline loops: CDR1 MGHRA, CDR2 YSYEKL. This CDR3 is built from 14 residues. CDR3: CASSRRSERFEAFF.

This chain connects TRBV6-6 to TRBJ2-1; TCRdb selects TRBD2, and the lack of DNA leaves this call unchecked. CDR3 length equals 18 residues. CDR1 and CDR2 (germline): MNHNY, SVGAGI (reference sequence). The CDR3 sequence: CASSYSSRARSSYNEQFF.